This record looks at one T cell receptor beta chain sequence and its context. These data originate in a study of blood T cells in healthy people across ages. This CDR3 has 14 amino acids. CDR1 is MNHEY and CDR2 is SVGAGI in the germline V gene. A second PCR of 7 to 11 cycles used a sample-barcoded 5' primer and a J-beta primer mix. TCRdb re-derived calls from the 5' RACE reads in MiXCR, one entry per CDR3 protein. Seen here are about 730,000 distinct CDR3 sequences, about 40% observed once, and the top ten hold around a fifth. Sequencing was performed on blood. This TCR was sampled from an older woman in good health. J is TRBJ2-5 and V is TRBV6-5; 7 bases are shared with TRBD2. The end of the DNA is better explained by TRBJ2-7, so the J call may be wrong. The CDR3 loop reads CASSYLAAPYEQYF. For the CDR3, the DNA is TGTGCCAGCAGTTACCTAGCGGCACCTTACGAGCAGTACTTC.